This record covers a single T cell receptor beta chain. Its cognate antigen has yet to be identified. No much larger clonotype is one base removed from it; base qualities were not supplied. The High Capacity cDNA Reverse Transcription Kit was used to reverse transcribe all of the isolated RNA, meaning that expressed TCRB transcripts were what got sequenced. Deep immunoSEQ sequencing was applied to naive, central memory and regulatory T cell samples, giving an average of roughly 3.5 million total reads per sample. After sorted cells were lysed in RLT buffer, RNA was extracted with DNase-treated RNeasy Micro or Mini kits, with the choice depending on cell number. To prevent cross-contamination, each cell subset was processed individually, whereas patient and healthy donor samples were processed jointly. The immunoSEQ multiplex PCR was used to amplify TCRB sequences from cDNA, generating 87-bp fragments that spanned the CDR3 region. Sequencing of the amplicons was done on the Illumina HiSeq platform. The authors' pipeline ran thus. Synthetic template baselines were used to correct PCR bias computationally, reads within Hamming distance 2 were collapsed, and singletons that could not be merged were discarded. By aligning reads against IMGT, V, D and J genes, CDR3 length, and insertions or deletions at six rearrangement sites were assigned. Within each subset, clonotype counts were normalized to sorted cell number, and only after that were true diversity and Gini coefficients computed with the tcR R package. Repertoire sharing was quantified using the overlap coefficient calculated on TCRB nucleotide sequences. Out-of-frame TCRB sequences from naive cells were analyzed as a proxy for the pre-selection repertoire. The immuneACCESS repertoire file appears here via TCRdb, limited to in-frame rearrangements. These files lack a portion of the clones; in checked studies, under half of the deficit traces to unresolved V genes, and the cause of the others is not known. V, J and clone size are taken as reported in that table, and D and trimming were inferred from the DNA itself. The table for this sample lists fewer than 350,000 clones; around 20% of them were counted only once. Around 0.045% of the sample is in the top ten clones.

These data are taken from a study of beta chain features in type 1 diabetes (dated by TCRdb to 2016 to 2019). Context from the whole study: No differences in mean age, gender distribution, total cell number or subset yield were found between patients and healthy donors. A total of over 90,000,000 sorted cells were examined across all samples, and a strong correlation was observed between cell number per subset and RNA yield. In the study, TCRB repertoires of sorted circulating CD4+ T cell subsets from recently diagnosed type 1 diabetes patients were compared with those of matched healthy donors. Naive and central memory subsets were obtained from all 30 or so donors, but regulatory and stem cell-like memory subsets were isolated from only 8 patients and roughly 8 healthy donors.

Beyond this particular receptor, the publication reports: Type 1 diabetes patients showed a moderate but significant shortening of TCRB CDR3 length in all four CD4+ subsets. HLA sub-analyses involved small numbers of individuals, so any influence of HLA type on TCRB rearrangement remained unresolved. Sequencing cDNA rather than genomic DNA could over-represent highly expressing activated cells, although activation and CD3 levels did not differ between groups. Fewer insertions and more nucleotide deletions at VDJ recombination sites were observed in patients with type 1 diabetes, implying thymic rearrangement abnormalities. Naive, central memory and regulatory TCRB repertoires appeared to be more similar among patients than among healthy donors. PCR may preferentially amplify shorter templates, but because patient and control samples were amplified and corrected together, any resulting skew would affect both groups equally.

From each donor, a single peripheral blood sample of 100 to 150 mL on average was drawn into heparinised tubes. Naive, central memory, regulatory and stem cell-like memory CD4+ T cells were sorted on a BD FACSAria II using a panel including CD45RO, CCR7, CD25, CD127, CD95 and CD27. Purity was above 98% for every sorted population. PBMCs were isolated right away by Lymphoprep density gradient centrifugation and were stained directly, without culture. So that batch effects would be minimized, each experiment stained and sorted samples in pairs, pairing one healthy donor with one patient. The CDR3 runs 11 residues from the cysteine to the phenylalanine. Left in the record is the CDR3 DNA by itself, 33 bases read in frame from the first base. The germline V gene (reference sequence) gives CDR1 as GTSNPN and CDR2 as SVGIG.

The sequencing input was naive CD4+ T cells from blood. Explained via the paper, the cell subset or site label denotes: true naive CD4+ T cells. The TCR sequence derives from a woman aged 18-29 years in good health. This receptor chain uses TRBV30 and TRBJ2-2, with 9 middle bases fitting TRBD1. The CDR3 protein sequence reads: CGQGETGELFF. The base sequence is TGTGGACAGGGGGAGACCGGGGAGCTGTTTTTT.